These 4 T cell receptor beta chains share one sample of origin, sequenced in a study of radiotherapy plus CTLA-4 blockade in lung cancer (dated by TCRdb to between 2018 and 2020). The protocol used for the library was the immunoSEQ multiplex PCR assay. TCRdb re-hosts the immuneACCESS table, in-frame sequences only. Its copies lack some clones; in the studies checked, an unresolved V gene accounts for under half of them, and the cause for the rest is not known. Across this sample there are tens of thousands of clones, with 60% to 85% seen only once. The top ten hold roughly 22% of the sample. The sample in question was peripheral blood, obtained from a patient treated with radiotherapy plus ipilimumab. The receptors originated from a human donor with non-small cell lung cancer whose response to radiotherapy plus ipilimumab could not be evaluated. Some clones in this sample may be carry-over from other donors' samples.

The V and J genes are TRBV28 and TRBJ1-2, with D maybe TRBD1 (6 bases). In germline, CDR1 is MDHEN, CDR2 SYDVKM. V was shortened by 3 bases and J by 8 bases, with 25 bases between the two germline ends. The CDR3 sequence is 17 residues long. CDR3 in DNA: TGTGCCAGCAGTTTTGAGGGACAAGGGTTGGGTTATAGCGGCTACACCTTC. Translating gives CASSFEGQGLGYSGYTF.

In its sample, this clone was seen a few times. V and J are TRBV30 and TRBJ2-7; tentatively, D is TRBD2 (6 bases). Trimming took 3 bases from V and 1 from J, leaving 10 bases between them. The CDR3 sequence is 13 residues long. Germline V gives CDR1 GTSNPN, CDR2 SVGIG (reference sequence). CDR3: CAWSAGRSYEQYF. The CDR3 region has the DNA TGTGCCTGGAGCGCGGGACGGTCCTACGAGCAGTACTTC.

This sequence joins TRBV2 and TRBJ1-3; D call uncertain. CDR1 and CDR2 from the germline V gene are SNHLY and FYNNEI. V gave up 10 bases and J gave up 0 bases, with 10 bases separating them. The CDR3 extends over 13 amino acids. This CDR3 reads CAIIPSSGNTIYF. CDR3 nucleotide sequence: TGTGCCATCATCCCCAGCTCTGGAAACACCATATATTTT. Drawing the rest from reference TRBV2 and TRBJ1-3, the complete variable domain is EPEVTQTPSHQVTQMGQEVILRCVPISNHLYFYWYRQILGQKVEFLVSFYNNEISEKSEIFDDQFSVERPDGSNFTLKIRSTKLEDSAMYFCAIIPSSGNTIYFGEGSWLTVV.

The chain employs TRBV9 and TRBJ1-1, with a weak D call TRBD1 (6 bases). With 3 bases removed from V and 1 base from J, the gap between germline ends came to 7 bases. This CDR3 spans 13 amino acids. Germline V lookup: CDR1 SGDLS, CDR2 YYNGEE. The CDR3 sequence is CASSAGQNTEAFF. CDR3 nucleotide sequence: TGTGCCAGCAGCGCGGGACAGAACACTGAAGCTTTCTTT.